One sample yielded the 30 T cell receptor beta chains listed below, sequenced in a study of blood T cell repertoires in COVID-19. Assay: immunoSEQ multiplex PCR; the TCRdb copy retains only in-frame clones and omits some. This sample carries over 200,000 clones, roughly 80% of them seen once, and the ten largest clones take 1.8%. Sequencing was performed on PBMCs or T cells enriched from blood (not recorded which). The receptors stem from a man aged 55 to 70 who had recovered from COVID-19.

The chain has TRBV10-3 and TRBJ1-1; tentatively, D is TRBD1 (6 bases). Germline V lookup: CDR1 ENHRY, CDR2 SYGVKD. The V end lost 4 bases, the J end lost 1 base, and 10 bases lay between the germline ends. The CDR3 spans 14 residues. DNA for the CDR3: TGTGCCATCAGTGCGAGGGGACAGAACACTGAAGCTTTCTTT. Protein product: CAISARGQNTEAFF.

The rearrangement uses TRBV5-5 and TRBJ2-3; 7 nucleotides align to TRBD1. Trimming took 0 bases from V and 5 from J; bases not matched to a gene: 6. The CDR3 is 15 amino acids. CDR1 and CDR2 (germline): SGHKS, YYEKEE (reference sequence). CDR3 sequence (DNA): TGTGCCAGCAGCTTGGAGAGGGGGCAGGGAGATACGCAGTATTTT. Protein: CASSLERGQGDTQYF.

The chain links TRBV11-1 to TRBJ1-1; D remains ambiguous. Germline CDR1 and CDR2: SGHAT and FQDESV (reference sequence). This CDR3 has 14 residues. V lost 3 bases and J 4 bases, leaving 12 bases between the germline ends. In nucleotides, the CDR3 is TGTGCCAGCAGCTTTGGAGGGCCGGGCACTGAAGCTTTCTTT. Protein sequence: CASSFGGPGTEAFF. Based on the CDR3 plus reference TRBV11-1 and TRBJ1-1, the full variable domain is EAEVAQSPRYKITEKSQAVAFWCDPISGHATLYWYRQILGQGPELLVQFQDESVVDDSQLPKDRFSAERLKGVDSTLKIQPAELGDSAMYLCASSFGGPGTEAFFGQGTRLTVV.

The V call is TRBV5-1, the J call TRBJ1-1; D remains ambiguous. Germline-derived CDR1 and CDR2 are SGHRS and YFSETQ. The CDR3 runs to 13 residues. Between the trimmed V and J ends, which lost 2 bases and 2 bases, there was a span of 7 bases. The CDR3 coding sequence is TGCGCCAGCAGCTTTAACAGTAACACTGAAGCTTTCTTT. It translates to CASSFNSNTEAFF. The whole variable domain, remainder taken from reference TRBV5-1 and TRBJ1-1, is KAGVTQTPRYLIKTRGQQVTLSCSPISGHRSVSWYQQTPGQGLQFLFEYFSETQRNKGNFPGRFSGRQFSNSRSEMNVSTLELGDSALYLCASSFNSNTEAFFGQGTRLTVV.

The V call is TRBV18, the J call TRBJ2-1; weak D call: TRBD1 (5 bases). The CDR3 contains 15 residues. Trimming left V 2 bases short and J 6 bases short, with 14 bases between. Germline lookup yields CDR1 KGHSH and CDR2 LQKENI. The CDR3 here is CASSPSRAPVNEQFF. The CDR3 DNA sequence: TGTGCCAGCTCACCAAGCAGGGCCCCCGTCAATGAGCAGTTCTTC. The variable domain in full, with the rest retrieved from reference TRBV18 and TRBJ2-1, is NAGVMQNPRHLVRRRGQEARLRCSPMKGHSHVYWYRQLPEEGLKFMVYLQKENIIDESGMPKERFSAEFPKEGPSILRIQQVVRGDSAAYFCASSPSRAPVNEQFFGPGTRLTVL.

The chain is built from TRBV5-1 and TRBJ2-5; weak D call: TRBD2 (5 bases). This CDR3 has 15 amino acids. CDR1 and CDR2 (germline): SGHRS, YFSETQ. V shed 0 bases and J shed 5 bases, with 14 bases lying between them. The CDR3 DNA reads TGCGCCAGCAGCTTGGGCGGTGCCGGACTGGAGACCCAGTACTTC. It translates to CASSLGGAGLETQYF.

V gene TRBV5-1 combines with J gene TRBJ1-1, with 7 bases that match TRBD1. Germline loops: CDR1 SGHRS, CDR2 YFSETQ. This CDR3 has 13 residues. Trimming removed 3 bases from V and 3 bases from J; junction bases left unmatched: 2. CDR3 DNA sequence: TGCGCCAGCAGCTCAGGGGGAGACACTGAAGCTTTCTTT. Encoded protein: CASSSGGDTEAFF.

The chain combines TRBV7-9 with TRBJ2-3; 12 positions match TRBD1. Germline loops: CDR1 SEHNR, CDR2 FQNEAQ (reference sequence). There are 17 residues in the CDR3. J lost 4 bases, V lost 5 bases, and 10 bases had no gene match. CDR3 sequence: CASSPPLGQGAADTQYF. The CDR3 bases are TGTGCCAGCAGCCCGCCCCTGGGACAGGGGGCCGCAGATACGCAGTATTTT. The full variable domain, its missing parts supplied by reference TRBV7-9 and TRBJ2-3, is DTGVSQNPRHKITKRGQNVTFRCDPISEHNRLYWYRQTLGQGPEFLTYFQNEAQLEKSRLLSDRFSAERPKGSFSTLEIQRTEQGDSAMYLCASSPPLGQGAADTQYFGPGTRLTVL.

The chain is built from TRBV6-2 or TRBV6-3 and TRBJ1-5; unclear D gene. The CDR3 is made up of 14 amino acids. CDR1 is MNHEY, CDR2 SVGEGT, per germline. The V end lost 2 bases, the J end lost 2 bases, and 7 bases lay between the germline ends. The CDR3 DNA follows: TGTGCCAGCAGTTACCTAGGAGGCAATCAGCCCCAGCATTTT. As protein: CASSYLGGNQPQHF.

The V call is TRBV18, the J call TRBJ2-1; D is undetermined. Trimming pared 3 bases from V and 5 bases from J, leaving 17 bases between. The CDR3 length is 16 residues. The germline CDR1 and CDR2 sequences are KGHSH and LQKENI. CDR3 DNA sequence: TGTGCCAGCTCACCCCTATTGGGCCGGAAAAACAATGAGCAGTTCTTC. Protein sequence: CASSPLLGRKNNEQFF.

The chain uses TRBV11-3 and TRBJ1-1; D may be TRBD1 (5 bases). Germline CDR1 is SGHNT and CDR2 is YENEEA. V lost 5 bases to trimming and J lost 3 bases, with 19 bases between them. The CDR3 runs 16 residues. Written as DNA, the CDR3 is TGTGCCAGCAGCCCTCAGGGTTGGGGTAGGGACACTGAAGCTTTCTTT. Amino acid sequence: CASSPQGWGRDTEAFF. Based on the CDR3 plus reference TRBV11-3 and TRBJ1-1, the full variable domain is EAGVVQSPRYKIIEKKQPVAFWCNPISGHNTLYWYLQNLGQGPELLIRYENEEAVDDSQLPKDRFSAERLKGVDSTLKIQPAELGDSAVYLCASSPQGWGRDTEAFFGQGTRLTVV.

The chain is built from TRBV5-1 and TRBJ1-2, with TRBD1 matching 8 bases. The CDR3 totals 17 residues. With 1 base clipped from V and 4 bases from J, the junction kept 12 bases outside the gene matches. Germline V gene data show CDR1 as SGHRS and CDR2 as YFSETQ. CDR3 region: CASSLQPGQATPYGYTF. The CDR3 nucleotides read TGCGCCAGCAGCTTGCAGCCGGGACAGGCTACGCCCTATGGCTACACCTTC.

This chain connects TRBV19 to TRBJ1-2; a weak D match, TRBD1 (5 bases). CDR1 and CDR2 from the germline V gene are LNHDA and SQIVND (reference sequence). Trimming shortened V by 5 bases and J by 4 bases, and 14 bases separated the two germline ends. The CDR3 sequence is 14 residues long. The CDR3 nucleotides are TGTGCCAGTAGTCTTCTGGGGGGTCGCTATGGCTACACCTTC. It specifies CASSLLGGRYGYTF.

The chain is built from TRBV2 and TRBJ2-2; TRBD2 matches at 10 bases. Germline CDR1 and CDR2: SNHLY and FYNNEI. The CDR3 has 16 residues. J lost 5 bases, V lost 6 bases, and 9 bases had no gene match. The CDR3 sequence is CASSGELAGWTGELFF. The CDR3 DNA reads as TGTGCCAGCAGCGGGGAACTAGCGGGATGGACCGGGGAGCTGTTTTTT.

In this sample, this clone turned up once. The J gene is TRBJ2-1, the V gene TRBV6-6; D may be TRBD1 (6 bases). The CDR3 extends over 20 amino acids. Germline CDR1 reads MNHNY; CDR2 reads SVGAGI (reference sequence). The V gene lost 5 bases and the J gene lost 0 bases, with 26 bases spanning the gap. The CDR3 sequence is CASSPTVGRGYTRSYNEQFF. CDR3 sequence (DNA): TGTGCCAGCAGTCCTACCGTCGGCAGGGGATACACTCGCTCCTACAATGAGCAGTTCTTC.

The chain couples TRBV6-2 or TRBV6-3 to TRBJ2-7; the match to TRBD2 covers 9 bases. Looked up from germline, CDR1 is MNHEY and CDR2 is SVGEGT. The length of the CDR3 is 15 residues. Trimming at V came to 5 bases and at J to 2 bases, leaving 7 bases not matched to a gene. This CDR3 is CASSTGLAAPYEQYF. The CDR3 nucleotides read TGTGCCAGCAGTACGGGACTAGCCGCCCCCTACGAGCAGTACTTC.

CDR3: CASSQWLDRGRGDYGYTF. CDR3 in DNA: TGTGCCAGCAGCCAATGGCTGGACAGGGGGCGCGGGGACTATGGCTACACCTTC. The chain employs TRBV14 and TRBJ1-2; 11 positions match TRBD1. The V gene's germline CDR1 is SGHDN and CDR2 FVKESK. Trimming at V came to 2 bases and at J to 3 bases, leaving 11 bases not matched to a gene. The length of the CDR3 is 18 residues.

This clone occurred once. The V gene is TRBV6-1, the J gene TRBJ1-2; D is possibly TRBD1 (5 bases). CDR3 length equals 15 residues. Trimming left V 3 bases short and J 5 bases short, with 16 bases between. Germline lookup yields CDR1 MNHNS and CDR2 SASEGT. The CDR3 loop reads CASSDPRQGWYGYTF. DNA for the CDR3: TGTGCCAGCAGTGACCCCCGGCAGGGCTGGTATGGCTACACCTTC.

J is TRBJ1-1 and V is TRBV24-1; D possibly corresponds to TRBD1 (5 bases). Germline assignment: CDR1 KGHDR and CDR2 SFDVKD. The CDR3 sequence is 13 residues long. Between the trimmed V and J ends, which lost 7 bases and 0 bases, there was a span of 8 bases. CDR3 amino acids: CATRDNMNTEAFF. In DNA form, the CDR3 reads TGTGCCACCAGGGACAACATGAACACTGAAGCTTTCTTT.

The chain couples TRBV7-3 to TRBJ1-1; D unresolved. This CDR3 has 13 residues. Germline lookup yields CDR1 SGHTA and CDR2 FQGTGA. The V end was cut by 2 bases, the J end by 3 bases, with 7 bases between. This CDR3 is CASSLLHDTEAFF. The CDR3 DNA is TGTGCCAGCAGCTTATTACACGACACTGAAGCTTTCTTT. Full variable domain (outside the CDR3, taken from reference TRBV7-3 and TRBJ1-1): GAGVSQTPSNKVTEKGKYVELRCDPISGHTALYWYRQSLGQGPEFLIYFQGTGAADDSGLPNDRFFAVRPEGSVSTLKIQRTERGDSAVYLCASSLLHDTEAFFGQGTRLTVV.

The rearrangement joins TRBV11-3 to TRBJ2-2; weak D call: TRBD2 (5 bases). CDR1 is SGHNT, CDR2 YENEEA, per germline. The CDR3 contains 15 residues. Trimming left V 1 base short and J 4 bases short, with 10 bases between. CDR3 residues: CASSLGGGSTGELFF. DNA for the CDR3: TGTGCCAGCAGCTTAGGTGGCGGGTCCACCGGGGAGCTGTTTTTT.

This clone has a single count. J is TRBJ2-1 and V is TRBV11-2; maybe TRBD1 (5 bases). CDR3 size: 13 residues. Germline lookup yields CDR1 SGHAT and CDR2 FQNNGV. The germline V and J ends were trimmed by 0 bases and 8 bases, with 8 bases remaining between them. The CDR3 reads CASSLDLGDEQFF. In nucleotides, the CDR3 is TGTGCCAGCAGCTTAGATTTAGGGGATGAGCAGTTCTTC.

This clone came up a few times. The chain carries TRBV9 and TRBJ1-4, with 12 bases matching TRBD1. The V and J ends lost 0 bases and 6 bases, in that order; junction bases with no gene match: 3. Germline-derived CDR1 and CDR2 are SGDLS and YYNGEE. The CDR3 has 16 amino acids. Written as DNA, the CDR3 is TGTGCCAGCAGCGTAGGGGACAGGGGGCGGGATGAAAAACTGTTTTTT. Translated: CASSVGDRGRDEKLFF.

The CDR3 DNA reads TGTGCCAGCAGCCCCCAGGCGGGGCCCTCTGGAAACACCATATATTTT. Amino acids: CASSPQAGPSGNTIYF. This chain uses TRBV7-2 with TRBJ1-3; perhaps TRBD1 as D (5 bases). The CDR3 covers 16 residues. Trimming removed 5 bases from V and 0 bases from J, with 14 bases in between. Germline loops: CDR1 SGHTA, CDR2 FQGNSA.

The chain joins TRBV6-5 to TRBJ1-1; the match to TRBD1 covers 8 bases. Germline V gene data show CDR1 as MNHEY and CDR2 as SVGAGI. The CDR3 is 12 residues long. The J segment lost 0 bases and the V segment lost 9 bases, leaving 0 bases of the junction unmatched. CDR3 bases: TGTGCCAGGACAGGGGTGAACACTGAAGCTTTCTTT. As protein: CARTGVNTEAFF.

The V call is TRBV29-1, the J call TRBJ1-1; D unresolved. CDR3 length: 14 amino acids. In germline, CDR1 is SQVTM, CDR2 ANQGSEA. V was cut by 2 bases and J by 5 bases, with 15 bases left in between. The CDR3 DNA reads TGCAGCGTTGAAAGGGCAGGCGGGTGGACTGAAGCTTTCTTT. Translation: CSVERAGGWTEAFF.

The chain links TRBV7-9 to TRBJ2-2; 9 bases are a match to TRBD2. V trimming: 5 bases; J trimming: 1 base; junction bases outside the gene matches: 5. The CDR3 extends over 16 amino acids. From germline, CDR1 is SEHNR and CDR2 FQNEAQ (reference sequence). The CDR3 nucleotides are TGTGCCAGCAGCCTACGGACTAGCGTGAACACCGGGGAGCTGTTTTTT. It translates to CASSLRTSVNTGELFF.

This sequence joins TRBV4-3 and TRBJ2-7; D remains unclear. This CDR3 spans 14 amino acids. Germline CDR1 and CDR2: LGHNA and YSLEER. V was shortened by 0 bases and J by 2 bases, with 8 bases between the two germline ends. The CDR3 is CASSQEAFTYEQYF. CDR3 sequence (DNA): TGCGCCAGCAGCCAAGAAGCATTCACCTACGAGCAGTACTTC.

About this clone itself: The junction differs from germline at one of its ends, possibly a read error. This chain uses TRBV29-1 with TRBJ2-3; 9 bases line up with TRBD1. The CDR3 covers 16 residues. CDR1 is SQVTM and CDR2 is ANQGSEA in the germline V gene. CDR3 protein: CSVEGTGRQVTDTQYF. The CDR3 nucleotides read TGCAGCGTAGAAGGGACAGGGCGGCAGGTCACAGATACGCAGTATTTT.

The J gene is TRBJ2-7, the V gene TRBV9; possible D gene TRBD1, 6 bases. This CDR3 has 15 amino acids. Germline CDR1 reads SGDLS; CDR2 reads YYNGEE. Trimming shortened V by 4 bases and J by 3 bases, and 17 bases separated the two germline ends. The CDR3 is CASSPGTPWDYEQYF. As DNA, the CDR3 is TGTGCCAGCAGCCCTGGGACACCATGGGACTACGAGCAGTACTTC.